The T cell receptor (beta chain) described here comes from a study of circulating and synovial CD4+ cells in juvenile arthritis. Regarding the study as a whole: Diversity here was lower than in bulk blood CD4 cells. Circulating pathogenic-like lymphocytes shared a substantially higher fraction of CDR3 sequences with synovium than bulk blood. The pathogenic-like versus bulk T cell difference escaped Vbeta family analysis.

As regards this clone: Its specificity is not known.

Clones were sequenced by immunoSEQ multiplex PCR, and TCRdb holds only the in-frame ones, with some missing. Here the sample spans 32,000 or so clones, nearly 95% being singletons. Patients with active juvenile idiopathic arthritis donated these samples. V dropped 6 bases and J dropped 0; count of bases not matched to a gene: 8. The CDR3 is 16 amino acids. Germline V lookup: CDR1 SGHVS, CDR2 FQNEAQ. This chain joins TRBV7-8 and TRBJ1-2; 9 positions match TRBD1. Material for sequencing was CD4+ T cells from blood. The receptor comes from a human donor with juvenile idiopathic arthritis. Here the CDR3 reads CASRGQGEETNYGYTF. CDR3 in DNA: TGTGCCAGCAGGGGACAGGGCGAGGAGACTAACTATGGCTACACCTTC.